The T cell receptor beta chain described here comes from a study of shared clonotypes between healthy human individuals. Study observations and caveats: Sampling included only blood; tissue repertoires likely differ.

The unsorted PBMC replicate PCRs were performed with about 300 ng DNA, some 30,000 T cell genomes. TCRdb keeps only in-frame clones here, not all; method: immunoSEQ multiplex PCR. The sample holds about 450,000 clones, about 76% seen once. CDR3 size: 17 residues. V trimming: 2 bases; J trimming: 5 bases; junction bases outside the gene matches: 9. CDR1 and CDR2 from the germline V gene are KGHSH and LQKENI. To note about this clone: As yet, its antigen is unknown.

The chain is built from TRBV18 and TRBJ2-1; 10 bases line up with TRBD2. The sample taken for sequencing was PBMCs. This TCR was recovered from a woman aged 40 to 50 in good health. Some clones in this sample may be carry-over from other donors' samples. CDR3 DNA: TGTGCCAGCTCACCAAGACCGACTAGCGGGCTCGACAATGAGCAGTTCTTC. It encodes CASSPRPTSGLDNEQFF.